The T cell receptor beta chain under discussion was sequenced for a study of OX40 agonist ivuxolimab in advanced cancers. Turning to the study itself: Across the patients, intravenous ivuxolimab was delivered every 2 weeks at 0.01 to 10 mg/kg. Aged roughly 23 to 90 with a mean of about 60 years, they were more than 80% male.

Points from the study as a whole: At doses 0.1 to 3.0 mg/kg, CD4+ and CD8+ clones expanded.

The repertoire was sequenced with immunoSEQ multiplex PCR; TCRdb's copy has only in-frame clones and lacks some. The sample has under 80,000 clones; over 80% are singletons. The CDR3 length is 12 residues. Germline CDR1 reads MDHEN; CDR2 reads SYDVKM. V lost 4 bases and J 4 bases, leaving 7 bases between the germline ends. Points on this clone: Its antigen is not known. In the same sample, other DNA sequences code for this CDR3.

The clonotype was recovered from an adult with an advanced solid tumor such as melanoma, head and neck, liver or kidney cancer. V usage is TRBV28 and J usage is TRBJ1-1; D is ambiguous. The sample here was CD4+ or CD8+ T cells sorted from blood, taken in a trial of the OX40 agonist ivuxolimab. The CDR3 DNA follows: TGTGCCAGCAGTTCTGGATCCACTGAAGCTTTCTTT. It is translated as CASSSGSTEAFF.